This paragraph reports one T cell receptor (beta chain). Its antigen is undetermined. From germline, CDR1 is KGHSH and CDR2 LQKENI. J was trimmed by 9 bases and V by 2 bases; bases with no gene match: 11. CDR3 size: 16 residues. Here immunoSEQ multiplex PCR was the method, and the copy in TCRdb shows in-frame clones only, minus some. Among 9,500 or so clones listed, 98% were seen once. The data were obtained in a study of monozygotic twins with cystic fibrosis. Notes on the study in general: In 13 of 16 pairs, V gene usage was closest to the co-twin's. Nucleotide-identical clonotype sharing was significantly higher within monozygotic CF twin pairs than between unrelated CF individuals. Clonality was generally low (median approximately 0.0088), higher in the most severe patients.

The specimen sequenced was blood. The receptor comes from a girl aged 2-10 years with cystic fibrosis. The V call is TRBV18, the J call TRBJ2-1, with 9 bases that match TRBD2. CDR3 coding DNA: TGTGCCAGCTCACCAGTTTCCGCTAGCGGGATCGGTGAGCAGTTCTTC. Residues: CASSPVSASGIGEQFF.